These T cell receptor beta chains were read from a single sample in a study of blood T cell repertoires in COVID-19. TCRdb keeps only in-frame clones here, not all; method: immunoSEQ multiplex PCR. The table includes 350,000 or so clones, more than 70% detected once. The sample was PBMCs or T cells enriched from blood (not recorded which). The receptors derive from a woman aged 25 to 39 who had been exposed to COVID-19. Both conserved end residues are part of each CDR3. D genes are given only for firm matches. Clone size appears in some rows only: once, few, many, or a class for an expanded clone.

j_call clone_size v_call d_call cdr3_nt cdr3_aa
TRBJ1-5 NA TRBV30 TRBD1 TGTGCCTGGAGTGGGACAGGGGTACCCTCCCAGCATTTT CAWSGTGVPSQHF
TRBJ2-6 NA TRBV4-2 TRBD1 TGTGCCAGCAGCCAAGATGGGACAGGCCTATCTGGGGCCAACGTCCTGACTTTC CASSQDGTGLSGANVLTF
TRBJ2-7 NA TRBV12-5 TRBD1 TGTGCTAGTGGTTCACCCCCACGGGACAGGTCAAGTAGCGAGCAGTACTTC CASGSPPRDRSSSEQYF
TRBJ2-7 NA TRBV7-7 TRBD2 TGTGCTAGCAGCGTATCAGCGGGAGCCACCTACGAGCAGTACTTC CASSVSAGATYEQYF
TRBJ2-7 NA TRBV30 TRBD2 TGTGCCTGGAGCGCGGGGGTAAACGACGAGCAGTACTTC CAWSAGVNDEQYF
TRBJ1-2 NA TRBV6-5 NA TGTGCCAGCGGGACCCGGGACTTCTATGGCTACACCTTC CASGTRDFYGYTF
TRBJ2-3 NA TRBV13 TRBD2 TGTGCCAGCAGCTTAGGAGGCCCTAGCGGAGACACTAGCACAGATACGCAGTATTTT CASSLGGPSGDTSTDTQYF
TRBJ1-2 NA TRBV27 TRBD1 TGTGCCAGCAGTCAGGGACAGTATGGCTACACCTTC CASSQGQYGYTF
TRBJ1-1 few TRBV7-9 TRBD1 TGTGCCAGCAGCCCCGAAGTGTGGGGGACAGGGGTCACTGAAGCTTTCTTT CASSPEVWGTGVTEAFF
TRBJ2-2 NA TRBV19 TRBD1 TGTGCCAGTAGAAACAGACAGGGATACACCGGGGAGCTGTTTTTT CASRNRQGYTGELFF
TRBJ1-2 NA TRBV7-9 TRBD1 TGTGCCAGCAGCTTAGCCCAGGGGGTTGGCTACACCTTC CASSLAQGVGYTF
TRBJ1-5 NA TRBV24-1 TRBD1 TGTGCCACCAGTGACTCGACAGGGCATCAGCCCCAGCATTTT CATSDSTGHQPQHF
TRBJ2-3 NA TRBV6-4 NA TGTGCCAGCGGGCAGGGATTGGCAGATACGCAGTATTTT CASGQGLADTQYF
TRBJ1-5 NA TRBV28 NA TGTGCCAGCAGTCAGATCAATCAGCCCCAGCATTTT CASSQINQPQHF
TRBJ2-5 NA TRBV9 TRBD1 TGTGCCAGCAGCGTAATGACAGGGGGTAACGCAGAGACCCAGTACTTC CASSVMTGGNAETQYF
TRBJ1-1 NA TRBV7-2 NA TGTGCCAGCAGCTTAGGATCAGGGGTTGACACTGAAGCTTTCTTT CASSLGSGVDTEAFF
TRBJ2-7 NA TRBV28 NA TGTGCCAGCAGACAAAACCACTACGAGCAGTACTTC CASRQNHYEQYF
TRBJ2-7 NA TRBV24-1 TRBD2 TGTGCCACCTTGAGCGGGAGAAGAGGGACCGAGCAGTACTTC CATLSGRRGTEQYF
TRBJ1-4 NA TRBV30 NA TGTGCCTGGAGTGTAGGGTCAGGGCACCCTAATGAAAAACTGTTTTTT CAWSVGSGHPNEKLFF
TRBJ2-3 NA TRBV6-5 TRBD1 TGTGCCAGCAGACACACCGACAGGGGCACAGATACGCAGTATTTT CASRHTDRGTDTQYF
TRBJ2-2 NA TRBV7-3 TRBD1 TGTGCCAGCAGCACCCTCGGGACAGGAAACACCGGGGAGCTGTTTTTT CASSTLGTGNTGELFF